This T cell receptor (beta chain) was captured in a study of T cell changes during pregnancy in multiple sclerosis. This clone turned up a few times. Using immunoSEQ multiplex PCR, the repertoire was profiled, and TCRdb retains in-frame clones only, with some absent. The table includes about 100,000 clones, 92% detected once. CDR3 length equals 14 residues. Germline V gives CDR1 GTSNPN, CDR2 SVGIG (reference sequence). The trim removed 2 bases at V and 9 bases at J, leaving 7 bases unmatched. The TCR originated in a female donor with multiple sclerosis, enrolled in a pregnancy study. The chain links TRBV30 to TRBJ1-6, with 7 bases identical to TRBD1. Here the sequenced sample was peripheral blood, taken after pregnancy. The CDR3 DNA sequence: TGTGCCTGGAGTATCGACAGGGTATCTTCACCCCTCCACTTT. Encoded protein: CAWSIDRVSSPLHF.